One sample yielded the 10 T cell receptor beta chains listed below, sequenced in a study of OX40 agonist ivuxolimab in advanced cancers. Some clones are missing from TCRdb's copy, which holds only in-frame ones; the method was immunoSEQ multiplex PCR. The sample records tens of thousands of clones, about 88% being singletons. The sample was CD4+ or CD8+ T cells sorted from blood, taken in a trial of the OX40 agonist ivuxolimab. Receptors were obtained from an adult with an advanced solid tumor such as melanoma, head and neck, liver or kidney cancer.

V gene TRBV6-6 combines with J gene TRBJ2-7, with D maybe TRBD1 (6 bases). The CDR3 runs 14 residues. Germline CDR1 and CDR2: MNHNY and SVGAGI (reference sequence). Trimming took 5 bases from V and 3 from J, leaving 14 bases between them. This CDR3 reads CASSPTGKSYEQYF. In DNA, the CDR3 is TGTGCCAGCAGTCCAACAGGGAAAAGCTACGAGCAGTACTTC.

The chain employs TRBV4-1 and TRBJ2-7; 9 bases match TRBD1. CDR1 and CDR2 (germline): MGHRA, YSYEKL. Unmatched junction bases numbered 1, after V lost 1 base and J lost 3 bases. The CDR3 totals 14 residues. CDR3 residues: CASSQGDRDYEQYF. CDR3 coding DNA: TGCGCCAGCAGCCAAGGGGACAGGGACTACGAGCAGTACTTC.

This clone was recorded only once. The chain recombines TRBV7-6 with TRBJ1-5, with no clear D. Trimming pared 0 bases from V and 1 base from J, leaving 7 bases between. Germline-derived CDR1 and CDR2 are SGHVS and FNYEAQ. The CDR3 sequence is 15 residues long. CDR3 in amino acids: CASSLAIWSNQPQHF. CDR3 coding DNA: TGTGCCAGCAGCTTAGCGATCTGGAGCAATCAGCCCCAGCATTTT.

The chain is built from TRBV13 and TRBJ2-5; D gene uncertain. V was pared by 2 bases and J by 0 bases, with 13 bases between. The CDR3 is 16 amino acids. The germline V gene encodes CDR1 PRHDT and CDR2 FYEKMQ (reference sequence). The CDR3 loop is CASSLYSNLYQETQYF. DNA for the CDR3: TGTGCCAGCAGCTTATACTCCAACTTGTACCAAGAGACCCAGTACTTC.

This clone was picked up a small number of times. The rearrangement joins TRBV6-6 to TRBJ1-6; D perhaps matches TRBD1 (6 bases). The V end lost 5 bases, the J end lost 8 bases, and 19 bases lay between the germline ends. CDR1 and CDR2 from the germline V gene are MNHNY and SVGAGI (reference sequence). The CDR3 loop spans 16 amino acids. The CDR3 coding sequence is TGTGCCAGCAGTCCCTCCGTGGACAGCCCTTATTCACCCCTCCACTTT. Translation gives CASSPSVDSPYSPLHF.

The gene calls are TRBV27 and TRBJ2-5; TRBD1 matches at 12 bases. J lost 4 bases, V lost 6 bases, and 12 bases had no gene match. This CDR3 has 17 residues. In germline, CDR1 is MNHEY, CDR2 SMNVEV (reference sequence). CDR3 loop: CASRFKPGQGALETQYF. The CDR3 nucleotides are TGTGCCAGCAGATTTAAACCGGGACAGGGGGCTTTAGAGACCCAGTACTTC.

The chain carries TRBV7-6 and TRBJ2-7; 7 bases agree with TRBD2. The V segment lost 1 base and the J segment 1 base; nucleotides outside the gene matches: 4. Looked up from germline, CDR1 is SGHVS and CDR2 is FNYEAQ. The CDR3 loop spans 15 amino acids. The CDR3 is CASSLGAGRSYEQYF. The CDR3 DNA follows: TGTGCCAGCAGCTTAGGAGCGGGACGTTCCTACGAGCAGTACTTC.

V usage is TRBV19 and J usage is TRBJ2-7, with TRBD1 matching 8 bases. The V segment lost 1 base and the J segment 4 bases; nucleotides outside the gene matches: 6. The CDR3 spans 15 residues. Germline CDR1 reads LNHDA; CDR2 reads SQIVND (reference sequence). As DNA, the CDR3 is TGTGCCAGTAGTATAGCGAGGACAGGGATTTACGAGCAGTACTTC. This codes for CASSIARTGIYEQYF.

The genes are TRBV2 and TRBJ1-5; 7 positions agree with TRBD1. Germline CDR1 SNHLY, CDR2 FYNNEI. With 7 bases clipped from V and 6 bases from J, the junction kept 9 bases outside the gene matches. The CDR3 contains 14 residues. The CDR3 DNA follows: TGTGCCAGCAAAACAGGGGATTCAATTCAGCCCCAGCATTTT. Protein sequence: CASKTGDSIQPQHF.

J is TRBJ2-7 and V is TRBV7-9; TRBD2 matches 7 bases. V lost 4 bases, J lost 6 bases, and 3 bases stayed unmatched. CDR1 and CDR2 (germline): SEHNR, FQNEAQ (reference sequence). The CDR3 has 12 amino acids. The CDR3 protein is CASSSGGSEQYF. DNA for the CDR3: TGTGCCAGCAGCTCGGGCGGGAGCGAGCAGTACTTC.